This note documents a single T cell receptor (beta chain) sequence. What it binds is unknown. These data are taken from a study of shared clonotypes between healthy human individuals. Findings and caveats of the study: Researchers sampled blood only, noting tissue repertoires likely differ.

Measured with immunoSEQ multiplex PCR; TCRdb has only the in-frame clones, and not every one. The repertoire holds about 2.1 million clones, roughly 93% seen once, with approximately 1.7% in the top ten. The ends were cut back, 6 bases at V and 6 bases at J, with 21 bases in the middle. Germline V gene data show CDR1 as MDHEN and CDR2 as SYDVKM. There are 15 residues in the CDR3. Terminally differentiated effector memory CD45RA+ cells were left out of the naive CD8 fraction, which was CD45RO-negative and positively selected for CCR7. The receptor was isolated from a man younger than 35 in good health. Some clones in this sample may be carry-over from other donors' samples. Source material: naive CD8+ T cells from PBMCs. This chain joins TRBV28 and TRBJ2-7; D is possibly TRBD1 or TRBD2 (6 bases each). CDR3 loop: CASSPGGGAIPEQYF. The DNA for the CDR3 is TGTGCCAGCAGCCCCGGGGGCGGCGCCATCCCCGAGCAGTACTTC.